This T cell receptor beta chain was observed in a study of T cell repertoires in cytomegalovirus infection. Study summary: Well-studied HLA-B-restricted epitopes and recently identified HLA-C-restricted epitopes of CMV were both used in the study. TCR beta signatures that were public indicated CMV infection and matching HLA type. Notes on the study in general: Ex vivo, HLA-C-restricted CMV-specific TCR beta clonotypes prevailed over the rest of the response. The study identified carriers of CMV plus the relevant HLA from cumulative public TCR beta family frequency.

Trimming took 5 bases from V and 4 from J, leaving 17 bases between them. Germline V gene data show CDR1 as SEHNR and CDR2 as FQNEAQ (reference sequence). This CDR3 is 15 amino acids long. Note on this clonotype: What it binds is not known.

TCRdb reprocessed the reads via MiXCR and lists one record per CDR3 protein. This sample yields fewer than 30,000 distinct CDR3 sequences, of which under 25% are seen a single time; about 91% belongs to the top ten. This chain uses TRBV7-9 with TRBJ1-2; D is unresolved. This clonotype was obtained from a human donor in good health (CMV status not recorded). Some clones in this sample may be carry-over from other donors' samples. The sample in question was CD8+ T cells from cultured PBMCs, obtained from culture after CMV antigen stimulation. The CDR3 coding sequence is TGTGCCAGCAGCGAGGGCACGAGATTCACCTATGGCTACACCTTC. Protein product: CASSEGTRFTYGYTF.